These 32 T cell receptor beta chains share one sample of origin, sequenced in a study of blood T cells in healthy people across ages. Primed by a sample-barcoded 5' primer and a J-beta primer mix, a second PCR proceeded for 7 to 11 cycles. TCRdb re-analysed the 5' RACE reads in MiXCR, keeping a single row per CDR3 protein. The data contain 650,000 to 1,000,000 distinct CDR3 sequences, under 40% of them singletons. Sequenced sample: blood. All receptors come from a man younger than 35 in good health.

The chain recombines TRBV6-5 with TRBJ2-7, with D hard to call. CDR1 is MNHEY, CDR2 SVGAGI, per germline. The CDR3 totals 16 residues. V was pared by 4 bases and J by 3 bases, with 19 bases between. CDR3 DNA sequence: TGTGCCAGCAGTTCCACCGTGGGAAGTCTCGTCTACGAGCAGTACTTC. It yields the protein CASSSTVGSLVYEQYF.

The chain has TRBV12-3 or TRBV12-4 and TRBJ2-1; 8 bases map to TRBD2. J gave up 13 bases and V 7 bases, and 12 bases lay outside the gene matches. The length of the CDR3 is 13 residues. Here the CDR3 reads CASTVPGRETQFF. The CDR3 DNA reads TGTGCCAGCACTGTGCCCGGGAGGGAGACCCAGTTCTTC.

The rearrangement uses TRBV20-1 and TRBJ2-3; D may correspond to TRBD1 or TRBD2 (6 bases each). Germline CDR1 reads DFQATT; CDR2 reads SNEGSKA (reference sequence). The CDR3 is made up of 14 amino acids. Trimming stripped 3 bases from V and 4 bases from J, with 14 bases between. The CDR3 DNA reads TGCAGTGCTAGTAGTGGGGGGCCGGCAGATACGCAGTATTTT. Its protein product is CSASSGGPADTQYF.

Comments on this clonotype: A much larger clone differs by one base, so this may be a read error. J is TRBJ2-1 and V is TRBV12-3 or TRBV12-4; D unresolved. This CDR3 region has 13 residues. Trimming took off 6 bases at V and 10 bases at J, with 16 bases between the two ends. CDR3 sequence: CASSGTLGKEQFF. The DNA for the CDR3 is TGTGCCAGCAGCGGTACGTTGGGAAAAGAGCAGTTCTTC.

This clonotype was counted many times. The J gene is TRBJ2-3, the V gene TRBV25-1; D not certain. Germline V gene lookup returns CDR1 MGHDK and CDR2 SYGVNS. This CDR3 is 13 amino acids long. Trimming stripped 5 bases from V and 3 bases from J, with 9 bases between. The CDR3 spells CASSRGATDTQYF. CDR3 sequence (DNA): TGTGCCAGCAGTCGTGGAGCGACAGATACGCAGTATTTT.

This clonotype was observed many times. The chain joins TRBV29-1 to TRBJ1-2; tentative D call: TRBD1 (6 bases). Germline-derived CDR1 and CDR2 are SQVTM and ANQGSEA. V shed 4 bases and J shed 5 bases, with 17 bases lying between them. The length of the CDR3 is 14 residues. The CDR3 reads CSVGQGLDPYGYTF. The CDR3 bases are TGCAGCGTTGGCCAGGGGCTTGACCCATATGGCTACACCTTC.

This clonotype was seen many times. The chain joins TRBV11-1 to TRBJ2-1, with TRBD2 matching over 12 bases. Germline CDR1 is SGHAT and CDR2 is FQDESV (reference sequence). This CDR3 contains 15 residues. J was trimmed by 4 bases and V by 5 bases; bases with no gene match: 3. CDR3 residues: CASSRTSGAYNEQFF. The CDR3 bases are TGTGCCAGCAGCCGGACTAGCGGGGCATACAATGAGCAGTTCTTC.

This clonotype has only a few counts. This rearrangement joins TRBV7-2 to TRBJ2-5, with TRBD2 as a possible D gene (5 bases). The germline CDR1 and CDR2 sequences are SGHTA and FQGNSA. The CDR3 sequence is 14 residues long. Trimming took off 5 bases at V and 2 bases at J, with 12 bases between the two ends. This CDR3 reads CASSLGIIQETQYF. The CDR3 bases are TGTGCCAGCAGCCTCGGGATTATACAAGAGACCCAGTACTTC.

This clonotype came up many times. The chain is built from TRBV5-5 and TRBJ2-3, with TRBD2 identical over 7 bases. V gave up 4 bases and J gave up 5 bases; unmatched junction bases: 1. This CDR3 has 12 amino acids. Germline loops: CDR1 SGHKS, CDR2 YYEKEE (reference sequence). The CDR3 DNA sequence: TGTGCCAGCAGCGGGGGGGGAGATACGCAGTATTTT. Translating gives CASSGGGDTQYF.

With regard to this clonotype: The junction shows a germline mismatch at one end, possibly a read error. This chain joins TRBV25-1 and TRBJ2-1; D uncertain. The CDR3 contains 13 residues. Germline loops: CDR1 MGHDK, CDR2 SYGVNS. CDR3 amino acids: CARSEYANNEQFF. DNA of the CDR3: TGTGCCCGCAGTGAATATGCTAACAATGAGCAGTTCTTC.

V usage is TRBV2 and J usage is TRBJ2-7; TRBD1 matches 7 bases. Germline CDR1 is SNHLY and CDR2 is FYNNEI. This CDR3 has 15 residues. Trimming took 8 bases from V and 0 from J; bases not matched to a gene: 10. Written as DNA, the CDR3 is TGTGCCAGCGACCCGGGACAGACTAACTCCTACGAGCAGTACTTC. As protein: CASDPGQTNSYEQYF.

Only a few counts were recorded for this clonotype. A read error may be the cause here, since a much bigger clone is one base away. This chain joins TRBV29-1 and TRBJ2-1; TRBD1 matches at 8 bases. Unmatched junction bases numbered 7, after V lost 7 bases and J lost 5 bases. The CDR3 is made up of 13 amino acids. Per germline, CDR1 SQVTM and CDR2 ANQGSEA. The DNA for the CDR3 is TGCAGCGGTGGCCACAGGGGGGACAATGAGCAGTTCTTC. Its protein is CSGGHRGDNEQFF.

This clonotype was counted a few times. CDR3 loop: CASSPGLGAQPQHF. CDR3 in DNA: TGTGCCAGCAGCCCGGGGCTAGGGGCTCAGCCCCAGCATTTT. The chain recombines TRBV9 with TRBJ1-5, with D perhaps matching TRBD1 (5 bases). CDR3 length: 14 amino acids. Trimming cost V 4 bases and J 6 bases, with 14 bases left between them. CDR1 and CDR2 from the germline V gene are SGDLS and YYNGEE.

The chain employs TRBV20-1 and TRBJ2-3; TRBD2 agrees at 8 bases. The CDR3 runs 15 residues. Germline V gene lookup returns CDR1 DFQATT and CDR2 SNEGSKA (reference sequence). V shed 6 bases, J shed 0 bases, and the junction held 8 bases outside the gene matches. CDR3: CSAGGRGASTDTQYF. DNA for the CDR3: TGCAGTGCGGGCGGGCGGGGGGCCAGCACAGATACGCAGTATTTT.

The CDR3 sequence is CASSLKGTHSGANVLTF. The CDR3 coding sequence is TGTGCCAGCAGTTTAAAAGGGACCCACTCTGGGGCCAACGTCCTGACTTTC. This chain joins TRBV12-3 or TRBV12-4 and TRBJ2-6; D is possibly TRBD1 or TRBD2 (5 bases each). The CDR3 sequence is 17 residues long. With 2 bases removed from V and 0 bases from J, the gap between germline ends came to 11 bases.

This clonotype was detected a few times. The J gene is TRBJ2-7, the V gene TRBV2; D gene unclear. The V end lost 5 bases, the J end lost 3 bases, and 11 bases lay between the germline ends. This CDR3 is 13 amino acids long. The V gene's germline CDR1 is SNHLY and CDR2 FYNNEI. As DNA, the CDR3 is TGTGCCAGCAGTCCCCTCGACGACTACGAGCAGTACTTC. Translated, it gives CASSPLDDYEQYF.

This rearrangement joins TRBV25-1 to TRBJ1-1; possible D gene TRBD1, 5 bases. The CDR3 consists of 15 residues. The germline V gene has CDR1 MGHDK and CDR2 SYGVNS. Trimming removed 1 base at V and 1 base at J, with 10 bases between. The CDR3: CASSEWGGSNTEAFF. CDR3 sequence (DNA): TGTGCCAGCAGTGAATGGGGCGGATCGAACACTGAAGCTTTCTTT. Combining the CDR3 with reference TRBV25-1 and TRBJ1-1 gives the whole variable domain EADIYQTPRYLVIGTGKKITLECSQTMGHDKMYWYQQDPGMELHLIHYSYGVNSTEKGDLSSESTVSRIRTEHFPLTLESARPSHTSQYLCASSEWGGSNTEAFFGQGTRLTVV.

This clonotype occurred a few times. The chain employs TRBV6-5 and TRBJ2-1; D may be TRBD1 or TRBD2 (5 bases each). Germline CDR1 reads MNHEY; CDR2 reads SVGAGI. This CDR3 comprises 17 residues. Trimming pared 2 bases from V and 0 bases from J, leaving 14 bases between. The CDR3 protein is CASSYLRGTSSYNEQFF. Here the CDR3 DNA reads TGTGCCAGCAGTTACCTCAGAGGGACCAGCTCCTACAATGAGCAGTTCTTC.

The DNA for the CDR3 is TGCGCCAGCAGACCCGGGGGGGACATCTACAATGAGCAGTTCTTC. It is translated as CASRPGGDIYNEQFF. The J gene is TRBJ2-1, the V gene TRBV5-1; TRBD2 matches 8 bases. The CDR3 is 15 residues long. Germline loops: CDR1 SGHRS, CDR2 YFSETQ. V trimming: 5 bases; J trimming: 3 bases; junction bases outside the gene matches: 7.

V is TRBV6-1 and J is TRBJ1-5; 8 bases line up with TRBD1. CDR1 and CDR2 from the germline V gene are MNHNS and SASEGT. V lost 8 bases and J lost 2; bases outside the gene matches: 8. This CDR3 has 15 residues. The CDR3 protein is CASQAQGGGNQPQHF. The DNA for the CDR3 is TGTGCCAGCCAGGCACAGGGGGGCGGCAATCAGCCCCAGCATTTT.

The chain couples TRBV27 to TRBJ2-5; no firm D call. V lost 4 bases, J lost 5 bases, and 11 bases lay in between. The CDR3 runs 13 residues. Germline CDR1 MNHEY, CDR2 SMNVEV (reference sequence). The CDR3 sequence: CASSWQYGETQYF. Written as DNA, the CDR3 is TGTGCCAGCAGTTGGCAATATGGGGAGACCCAGTACTTC.

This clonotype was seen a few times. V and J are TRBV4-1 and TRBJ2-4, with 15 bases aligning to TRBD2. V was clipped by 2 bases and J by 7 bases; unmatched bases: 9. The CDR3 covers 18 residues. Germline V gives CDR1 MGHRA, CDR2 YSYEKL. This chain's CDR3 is CASSQPGTSGGIRNIQYF. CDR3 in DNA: TGCGCCAGCAGCCAACCCGGGACTAGCGGGGGGATAAGGAACATTCAGTACTTC.

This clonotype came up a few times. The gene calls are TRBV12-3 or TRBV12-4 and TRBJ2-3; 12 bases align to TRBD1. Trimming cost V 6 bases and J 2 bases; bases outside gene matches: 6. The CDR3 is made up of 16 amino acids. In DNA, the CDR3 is TGTGCCAGCAGACAGGGACAGGGGGCTTACACAGATACGCAGTATTTT. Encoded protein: CASRQGQGAYTDTQYF.

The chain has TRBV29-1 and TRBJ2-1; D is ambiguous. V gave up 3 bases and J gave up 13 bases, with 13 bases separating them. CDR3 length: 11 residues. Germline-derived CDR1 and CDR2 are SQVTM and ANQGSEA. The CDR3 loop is CSVDFEETQFF. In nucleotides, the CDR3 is TGCAGCGTTGACTTTGAAGAGACCCAGTTCTTC.

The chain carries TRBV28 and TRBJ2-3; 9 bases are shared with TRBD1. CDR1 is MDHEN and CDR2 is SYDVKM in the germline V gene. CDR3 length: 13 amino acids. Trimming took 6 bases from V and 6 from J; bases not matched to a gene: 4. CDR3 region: CASSLGQGDTQYF. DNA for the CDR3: TGTGCCAGCAGCCTAGGACAGGGGGATACGCAGTATTTT.

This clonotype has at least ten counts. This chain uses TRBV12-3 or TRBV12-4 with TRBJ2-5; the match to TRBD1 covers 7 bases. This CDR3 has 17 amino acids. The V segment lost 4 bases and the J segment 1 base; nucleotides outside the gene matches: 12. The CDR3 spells CASSSDNPGTAQETQYF. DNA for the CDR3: TGTGCCAGCAGTTCCGACAACCCGGGGACAGCCCAAGAGACCCAGTACTTC.

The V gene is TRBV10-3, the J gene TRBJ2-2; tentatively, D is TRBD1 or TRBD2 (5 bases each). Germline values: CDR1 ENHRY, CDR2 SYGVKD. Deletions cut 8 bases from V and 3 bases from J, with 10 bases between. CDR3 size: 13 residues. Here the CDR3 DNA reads TGTGCCATCGGGGACCATTACACCGGGGAGCTGTTTTTT. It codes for CAIGDHYTGELFF.

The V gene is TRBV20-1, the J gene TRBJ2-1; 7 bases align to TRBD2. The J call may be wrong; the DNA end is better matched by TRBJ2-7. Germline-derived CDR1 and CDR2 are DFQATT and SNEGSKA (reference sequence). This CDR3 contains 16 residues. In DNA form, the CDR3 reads TGCAGTATCGAGGGTGGGCGGGGGTTGTCCTACAATGAGCAGTACTTC. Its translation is CSIEGGRGLSYNEQYF.

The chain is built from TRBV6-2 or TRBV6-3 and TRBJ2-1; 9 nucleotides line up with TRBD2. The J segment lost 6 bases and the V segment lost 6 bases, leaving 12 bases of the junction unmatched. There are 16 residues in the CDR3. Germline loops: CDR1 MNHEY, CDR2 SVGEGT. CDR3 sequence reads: CASSRLGLAQGNEQFF. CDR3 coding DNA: TGTGCCAGCAGCCGGCTTGGACTAGCGCAGGGCAATGAGCAGTTCTTC.

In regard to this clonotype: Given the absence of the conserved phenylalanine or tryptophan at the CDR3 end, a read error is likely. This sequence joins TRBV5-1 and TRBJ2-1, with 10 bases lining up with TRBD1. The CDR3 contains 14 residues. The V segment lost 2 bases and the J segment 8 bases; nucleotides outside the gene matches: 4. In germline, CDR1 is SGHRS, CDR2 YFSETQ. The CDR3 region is CASSLGTGDDEQFV. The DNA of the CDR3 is TGCGCCAGCAGCTTAGGGACAGGGGATGATGAGCAGTTCGTC.

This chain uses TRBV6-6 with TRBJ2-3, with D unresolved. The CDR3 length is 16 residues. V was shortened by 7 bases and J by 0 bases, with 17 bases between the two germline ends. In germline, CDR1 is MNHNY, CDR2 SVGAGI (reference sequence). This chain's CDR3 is CASTLYPMGSTDTQYF. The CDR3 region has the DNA TGTGCCAGCACTCTATACCCCATGGGGAGCACAGATACGCAGTATTTT.

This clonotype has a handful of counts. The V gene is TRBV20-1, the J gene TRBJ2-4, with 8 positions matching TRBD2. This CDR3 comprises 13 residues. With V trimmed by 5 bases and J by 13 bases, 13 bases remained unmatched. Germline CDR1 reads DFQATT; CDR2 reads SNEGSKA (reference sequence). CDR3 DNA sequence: TGCAGTGCTTCTTCGGGGGGGTCGCGGAAGCAGTACTTC. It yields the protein CSASSGGSRKQYF.